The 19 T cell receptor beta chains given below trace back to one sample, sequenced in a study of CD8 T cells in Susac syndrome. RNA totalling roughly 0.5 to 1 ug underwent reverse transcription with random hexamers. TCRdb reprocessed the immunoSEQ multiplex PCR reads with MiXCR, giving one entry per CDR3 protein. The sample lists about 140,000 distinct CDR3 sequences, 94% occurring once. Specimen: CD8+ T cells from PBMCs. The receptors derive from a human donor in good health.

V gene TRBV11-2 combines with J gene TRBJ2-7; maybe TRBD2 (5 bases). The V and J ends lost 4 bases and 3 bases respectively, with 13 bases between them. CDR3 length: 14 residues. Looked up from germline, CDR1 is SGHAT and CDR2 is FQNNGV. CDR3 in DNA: TGTGCCAGCAGCTATGGTCGGGGTGGCTACGAGCAGTACTTC. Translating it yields CASSYGRGGYEQYF.

The CDR3 DNA is TGCAGTGCTAGGAAGACGGAGAGCTCCTACGAGCAGTACTTC. It codes for CSARKTESSYEQYF. This sequence joins TRBV20-1 and TRBJ2-7; D not certain. The germline V and J ends were trimmed by 3 bases and 0 bases, with 12 bases remaining between them. The CDR3 extends over 14 amino acids. Germline V gene data show CDR1 as DFQATT and CDR2 as SNEGSKA (reference sequence).

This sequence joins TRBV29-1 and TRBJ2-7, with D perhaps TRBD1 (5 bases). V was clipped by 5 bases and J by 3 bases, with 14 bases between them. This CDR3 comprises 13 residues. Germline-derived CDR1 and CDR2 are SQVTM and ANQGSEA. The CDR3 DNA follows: TGCAGCGTTATAGTACAAGGACACTACGAGCAGTACTTC. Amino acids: CSVIVQGHYEQYF.

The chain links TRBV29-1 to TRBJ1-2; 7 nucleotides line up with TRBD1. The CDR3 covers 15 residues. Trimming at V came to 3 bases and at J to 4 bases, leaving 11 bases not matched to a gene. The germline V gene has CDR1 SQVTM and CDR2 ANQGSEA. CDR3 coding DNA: TGCAGCGTTGATCGTGAATTGGGACAGAGCTATGGCTACACCTTC. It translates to CSVDRELGQSYGYTF.

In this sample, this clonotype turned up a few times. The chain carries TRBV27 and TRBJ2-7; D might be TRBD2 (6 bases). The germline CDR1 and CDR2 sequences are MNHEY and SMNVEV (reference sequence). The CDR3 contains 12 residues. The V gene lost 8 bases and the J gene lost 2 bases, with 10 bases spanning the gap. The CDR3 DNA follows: TGTGCCAGCCGGGACTCCACCTACGAGCAGTACTTC. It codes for CASRDSTYEQYF.

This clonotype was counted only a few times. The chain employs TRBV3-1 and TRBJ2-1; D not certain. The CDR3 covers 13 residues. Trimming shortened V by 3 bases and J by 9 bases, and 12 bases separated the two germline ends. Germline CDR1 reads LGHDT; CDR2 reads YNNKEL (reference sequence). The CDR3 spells CASSQGRQTEQFF. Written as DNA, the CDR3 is TGTGCCAGCAGCCAGGGTCGGCAGACTGAGCAGTTCTTC.

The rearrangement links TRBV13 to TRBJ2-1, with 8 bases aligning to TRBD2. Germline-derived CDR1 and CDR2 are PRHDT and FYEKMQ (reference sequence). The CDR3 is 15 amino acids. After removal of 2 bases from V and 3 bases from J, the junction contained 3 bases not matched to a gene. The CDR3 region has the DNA TGTGCCAGCAGCTTACGGCGGGAGGTCTACAATGAGCAGTTCTTC. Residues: CASSLRREVYNEQFF.

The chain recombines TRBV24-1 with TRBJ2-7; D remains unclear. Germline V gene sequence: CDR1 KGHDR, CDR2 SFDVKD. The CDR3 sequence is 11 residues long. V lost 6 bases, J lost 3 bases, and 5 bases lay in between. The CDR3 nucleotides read TGTGCCACCAGTATCGGCTACGAGCAGTACTTC. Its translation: CATSIGYEQYF.

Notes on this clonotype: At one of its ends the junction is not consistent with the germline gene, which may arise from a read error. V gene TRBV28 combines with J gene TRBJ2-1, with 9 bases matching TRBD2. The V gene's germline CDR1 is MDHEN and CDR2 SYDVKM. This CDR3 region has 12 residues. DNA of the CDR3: TGCGGCACTAGCGGGCCGTACAATGAGCAGTTCTTC. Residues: CGTSGPYNEQFF.

The CDR3 region is CASSHGQGDYEQYF. CDR3 bases: TGTGCCAGCAGCCATGGACAGGGTGACTACGAGCAGTACTTC. This sequence joins TRBV4-2 and TRBJ2-7, with 8 bases aligning to TRBD1. The germline CDR1 and CDR2 sequences are LGHNA and YNFKEQ. This CDR3 comprises 14 residues. Germline trimming cut 3 bases from V and 3 bases from J; bases unmatched to any gene: 4.

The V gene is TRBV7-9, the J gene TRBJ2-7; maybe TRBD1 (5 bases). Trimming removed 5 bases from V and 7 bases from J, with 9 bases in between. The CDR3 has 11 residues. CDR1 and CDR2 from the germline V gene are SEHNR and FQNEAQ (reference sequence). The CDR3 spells CASSEGQEQYF. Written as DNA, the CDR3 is TGTGCCAGCAGCGAAGGACAAGAGCAGTACTTC.

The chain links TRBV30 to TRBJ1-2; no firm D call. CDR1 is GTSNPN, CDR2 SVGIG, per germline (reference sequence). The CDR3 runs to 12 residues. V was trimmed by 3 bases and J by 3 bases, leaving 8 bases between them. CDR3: CAWSGRHYGYTF. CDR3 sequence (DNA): TGTGCCTGGAGCGGCCGTCACTATGGCTACACCTTC.

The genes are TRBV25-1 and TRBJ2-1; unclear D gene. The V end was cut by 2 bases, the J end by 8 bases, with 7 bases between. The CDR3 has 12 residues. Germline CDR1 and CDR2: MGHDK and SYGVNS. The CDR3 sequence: CASSEGVDEQFF. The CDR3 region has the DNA TGTGCCAGCAGTGAAGGGGTAGATGAGCAGTTCTTC.

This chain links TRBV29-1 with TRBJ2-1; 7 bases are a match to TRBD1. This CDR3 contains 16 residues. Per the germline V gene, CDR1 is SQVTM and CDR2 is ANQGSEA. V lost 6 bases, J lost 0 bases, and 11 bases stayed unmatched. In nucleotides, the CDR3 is TGCAGCGTGAGGGGTTCGGACAGGATCTCCTACAATGAGCAGTTCTTC. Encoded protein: CSVRGSDRISYNEQFF.

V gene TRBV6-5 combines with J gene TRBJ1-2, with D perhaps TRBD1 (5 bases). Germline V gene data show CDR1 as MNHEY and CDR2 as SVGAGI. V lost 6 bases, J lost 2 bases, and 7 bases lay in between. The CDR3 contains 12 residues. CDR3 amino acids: CASRGLNYGYTF. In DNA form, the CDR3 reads TGTGCCAGCAGGGGACTGAACTATGGCTACACCTTC.

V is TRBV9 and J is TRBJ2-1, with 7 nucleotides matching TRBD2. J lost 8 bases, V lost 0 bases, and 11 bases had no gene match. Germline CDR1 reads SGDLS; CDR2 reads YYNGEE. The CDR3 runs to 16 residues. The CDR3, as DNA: TGTGCCAGCAGCGTAGATTGGTGGGAGGGCCTCGATGAGCAGTTCTTC. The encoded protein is CASSVDWWEGLDEQFF. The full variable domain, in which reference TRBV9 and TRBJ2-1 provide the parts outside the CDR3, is DSGVTQTPKHLITATGQRVTLRCSPRSGDLSVYWYQQSLDQGLQFLIQYYNGEERAKGNILERFSAQQFPDLHSELNLSSLELGDSALYFCASSVDWWEGLDEQFFGPGTRLTVL.

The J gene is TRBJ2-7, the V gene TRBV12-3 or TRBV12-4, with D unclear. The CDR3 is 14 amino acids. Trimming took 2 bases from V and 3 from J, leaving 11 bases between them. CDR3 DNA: TGTGCCAGCAGTTTATTGGCGGCCCGCTACGAGCAGTACTTC. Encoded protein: CASSLLAARYEQYF.

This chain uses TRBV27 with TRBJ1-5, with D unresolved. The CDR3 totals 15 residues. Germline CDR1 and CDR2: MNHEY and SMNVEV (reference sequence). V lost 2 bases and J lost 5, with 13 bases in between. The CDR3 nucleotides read TGTGCCAGCAGTTTAGTATTCTCAGACTATCAGCCCCAGCATTTT. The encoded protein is CASSLVFSDYQPQHF.

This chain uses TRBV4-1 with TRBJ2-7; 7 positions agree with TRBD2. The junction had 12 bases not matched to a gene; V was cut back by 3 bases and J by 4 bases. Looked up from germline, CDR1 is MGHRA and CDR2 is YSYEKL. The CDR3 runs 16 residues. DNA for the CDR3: TGCGCCAGCAGCCAGTCCCCTTCCAGCGGGGATTACGAGCAGTACTTC. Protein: CASSQSPSSGDYEQYF.